This T cell receptor (beta chain) appears in the sequencing data of a study of T cell responses to AZD1222 COVID-19 vaccine. Second-dose groups at about 4 or about 12 weeks were pooled. Findings of the study overall: There were vaccine-associated CD4 TCRs across spike, dominant at 160-218 and 743-854. The study sampled repertoires only after the peak T cell response.

Produced via immunoSEQ multiplex PCR; TCRdb's table is partial and in-frame only. This sample has around 180,000 clones, with 88% found just once. In regard to this clone: Its antigen is not known.

The specimen was peripheral blood, collected 28 days after the second AZD1222 dose. This TCR was recovered from an adult who received the AZD1222 COVID-19 vaccine.

The CDR3 is CASSLEPPGQGRIGELFF. For the CDR3, the DNA is TGTGCCAGTAGTCTGGAACCCCCGGGACAGGGGCGTATCGGGGAGCTGTTTTTT. The V call is TRBV19, the J call TRBJ2-2; 10 nucleotides match TRBD1. The germline V gene encodes CDR1 LNHDA and CDR2 SQIVND (reference sequence). This CDR3 comprises 18 residues. Trimming removed 5 bases from V and 7 bases from J; junction bases left unmatched: 16.